These 20 T cell receptor beta chains were all obtained from the same sample, sequenced in a study of blood T cell repertoires in COVID-19 (dated by TCRdb to 2019 to 2021). Library preparation was by the immunoSEQ multiplex PCR assay. What TCRdb holds here is the immuneACCESS table cut down to in-frame rearrangements. Part of the clones is not present; checked against another copy, under half of the missing clones reflect an unresolved V gene, and the others are unexplained. The table for this sample lists 250,000 to 350,000 clones; roughly 90% of them were counted only once. The biggest ten clones account for 2.5% to 3.5% of the sample. Sequencing used peripheral blood. The source is a woman in her twenties or thirties with COVID-19, enrolled during active disease.

V usage is TRBV6-1 and J usage is TRBJ2-7, with D possibly matching TRBD2 (5 bases). Germline CDR1 reads MNHNS; CDR2 reads SASEGT. The CDR3 sequence is 14 residues long. Trimming removed 6 bases at V and 5 bases at J, with 17 bases between. The chain's CDR3 is CASSPPEYGDEQYF. CDR3 bases: TGTGCCAGCAGCCCCCCTGAGTACGGGGACGAGCAGTACTTC.

V is TRBV30 and J is TRBJ1-2; D not certain. Trimming removed 4 bases from V and 0 bases from J, with 15 bases in between. From germline, CDR1 is GTSNPN and CDR2 SVGIG (reference sequence). The CDR3 length is 15 residues. The CDR3 here is CAWTGYENPNYGYTF. Here the CDR3 DNA reads TGTGCCTGGACAGGATACGAGAACCCTAACTATGGCTACACCTTC.

The CDR3 protein is CASSFNTQGSGEKLFF. CDR3 DNA sequence: TGCGCCAGCAGCTTCAACACACAGGGGTCTGGTGAAAAACTGTTTTTT. This chain joins TRBV5-1 and TRBJ1-4; 7 bases map to TRBD1. Losses at the gene ends were 2 bases for V and 7 bases for J; bases not matched to a gene: 11. This CDR3 is 16 amino acids long. Germline values: CDR1 SGHRS, CDR2 YFSETQ. The variable domain in full, completed from reference TRBV5-1 and TRBJ1-4, reads KAGVTQTPRYLIKTRGQQVTLSCSPISGHRSVSWYQQTPGQGLQFLFEYFSETQRNKGNFPGRFSGRQFSNSRSEMNVSTLELGDSALYLCASSFNTQGSGEKLFFGSGTQLSVL.

The chain joins TRBV19 to TRBJ1-3, with D maybe TRBD1 (5 bases). This CDR3 region has 15 residues. Trimming removed 5 bases from V and 2 bases from J, with 13 bases in between. The germline gives CDR1 LNHDA, CDR2 SQIVND (reference sequence). In DNA, the CDR3 is TGTGCCAGTAGTGCCCCGGGGGGGACTGGAAACACCATATATTTT. Its translation is CASSAPGGTGNTIYF.

The chain combines TRBV28 with TRBJ1-2, with D unresolved. The CDR3 totals 14 residues. CDR1 is MDHEN, CDR2 SYDVKM, per germline. V dropped 2 bases and J dropped 2 bases, with 9 bases sitting between them. CDR3 loop: CASSLPRVNYGYTF. The CDR3 region has the DNA TGTGCCAGCAGTTTACCCCGGGTCAACTATGGCTACACCTTC.

The chain uses TRBV7-7 and TRBJ2-1, with TRBD1 matching 8 bases. Germline V gene sequence: CDR1 SSHAT, CDR2 FNYEAQ (reference sequence). V lost 1 base to trimming and J lost 5 bases; unmatched junction nucleotides: 1. This CDR3 is 14 amino acids long. As DNA, the CDR3 is TGTGCCAGCAGCTTAGACAGGGGGGACAATGAGCAGTTCTTC. Translating it yields CASSLDRGDNEQFF.

The rearrangement links TRBV6-5 to TRBJ1-3, with 10 positions matching TRBD1. This CDR3 is built from 14 residues. Unmatched junction bases numbered 3, after V lost 6 bases and J lost 4 bases. The germline gives CDR1 MNHEY, CDR2 SVGAGI. CDR3 region: CASRGTGAGNTIYF. CDR3 bases: TGTGCCAGCAGGGGGACAGGGGCGGGAAACACCATATATTTT.

This clone appeared once. The chain carries TRBV29-1 and TRBJ2-1; 9 bases align to TRBD1. The CDR3 covers 14 residues. The V gene's germline CDR1 is SQVTM and CDR2 ANQGSEA. Trimming at V came to 3 bases and at J to 5 bases, leaving 5 bases not matched to a gene. As DNA, the CDR3 is TGCAGCGTTGAGTTGGGGACAGGGAACAATGAGCAGTTCTTC. As protein: CSVELGTGNNEQFF.

This clone has only a few counts. V usage is TRBV7-9 and J usage is TRBJ1-6; D gene unclear. The V end lost 3 bases, the J end lost 9 bases, and 18 bases lay between the germline ends. Germline V gene data show CDR1 as SEHNR and CDR2 as FQNEAQ (reference sequence). CDR3 length: 16 residues. CDR3 in DNA: TGTGCCAGCAGCTTCGGAGGCTCTAGTGGGAGTTCACCCCTCCACTTT. Encoded protein: CASSFGGSSGSSPLHF.

The rearrangement links TRBV29-1 to TRBJ2-3; 10 bases match TRBD2. Per the germline V gene, CDR1 is SQVTM and CDR2 is ANQGSEA. The CDR3 is made up of 16 amino acids. J gave up 0 bases and V 6 bases, and 9 bases lay outside the gene matches. CDR3 amino acids: CSVAAGGASSTDTQYF. The DNA of the CDR3 is TGCAGCGTCGCAGCGGGAGGGGCTTCTAGCACAGATACGCAGTATTTT.

The rearrangement joins TRBV5-4 to TRBJ2-3; 10 bases are shared with TRBD2. The CDR3 loop spans 14 amino acids. Germline loops: CDR1 SGHNT, CDR2 YYREEE (reference sequence). The V gene end was trimmed by 2 bases and the J gene end by 5 bases; junction bases not matched to a gene: 2. The CDR3 DNA reads TGTGCCAGCAGCTTTAGACTAGCGGGAGATACGCAGTATTTT. It is translated as CASSFRLAGDTQYF. Full variable domain (rest looked up from reference TRBV5-4 and TRBJ2-3): ETGVTQSPTHLIKTRGQQVTLRCSSQSGHNTVSWYQQALGQGPQFIFQYYREEENGRGNFPPRFSGLQFPNYSSELNVNALELDDSALYLCASSFRLAGDTQYFGPGTRLTVL.

V usage is TRBV30 and J usage is TRBJ2-3; 9 bases agree with TRBD2. This CDR3 region has 17 residues. Germline V gene data show CDR1 as GTSNPN and CDR2 as SVGIG (reference sequence). Trimming took 8 bases from V and 2 from J; bases not matched to a gene: 17. DNA for the CDR3: TGTGCCCTAATCAACAAGAGCGGGAGGCGATCCACAGATACGCAGTATTTT. It translates to CALINKSGRRSTDTQYF.

The chain uses TRBV14 and TRBJ1-5; D call uncertain. The CDR3 is 14 amino acids. The V gene's germline CDR1 is SGHDN and CDR2 FVKESK. V lost 4 bases and J 0 bases, leaving 7 bases between the germline ends. CDR3 amino acids: CASSLQNSNQPQHF. The CDR3 bases are TGTGCCAGCAGCCTACAGAATAGCAATCAGCCCCAGCATTTT.

Here the CDR3 reads CASSLRGLGNTIYF. CDR3 nucleotides: TGTGCCAGCAGTTTGAGGGGGCTGGGAAACACCATATATTTT. This chain joins TRBV27 and TRBJ1-3; 7 positions match TRBD1. The CDR3 has 14 residues. V shed 3 bases, J shed 4 bases, and the junction held 3 bases outside the gene matches. The germline V gene encodes CDR1 MNHEY and CDR2 SMNVEV (reference sequence).

For the CDR3, the DNA is TGTGCCAGCAGCTTAGGTGAACAGGGGACCGTCAATGAGCAGTTCTTC. Amino acid sequence: CASSLGEQGTVNEQFF. The chain has TRBV11-3 and TRBJ2-1; 7 nucleotides align to TRBD1. Germline assignment: CDR1 SGHNT and CDR2 YENEEA. The CDR3 spans 16 residues. Trimming removed 1 base from V and 6 bases from J; junction bases left unmatched: 9.

CDR3: CASQGESTDTQYF. As DNA, the CDR3 is TGTGCCAGTCAGGGGGAGAGCACAGATACGCAGTATTTT. The chain joins TRBV12-3 or TRBV12-4 to TRBJ2-3; 7 bases map to TRBD1. The V and J ends lost 9 bases and 0 bases, in that order; junction bases with no gene match: 3. The CDR3 totals 13 residues.

V usage is TRBV6-5 and J usage is TRBJ1-2; D gene ambiguous. The germline gives CDR1 MNHEY, CDR2 SVGAGI. The CDR3 sequence is 12 residues long. The ends were cut back, 6 bases at V and 2 bases at J, with 7 bases in the middle. Here the CDR3 reads CASRTGNYGYTF. DNA for the CDR3: TGTGCCAGCAGAACGGGAAACTATGGCTACACCTTC.

This clone appeared a few times. At one end, the junction sequence differs from germline, possibly due to a read error. The chain uses TRBV30 and TRBJ1-3; D call uncertain. The CDR3 has 14 amino acids. The germline CDR1 and CDR2 sequences are GTSNPN and SVGIG (reference sequence). CDR3: CAIQLKSSGNTIYF. The CDR3 bases are TGCGCCATCCAACTCAAGAGCTCTGGAAACACCATATATTTT.

In its sample, this clone was seen once. The chain links TRBV11-3 to TRBJ1-5, with TRBD1 matching 8 bases. The V segment lost 5 bases and the J segment 0 bases; nucleotides outside the gene matches: 12. This CDR3 region has 18 residues. Germline V lookup: CDR1 SGHNT, CDR2 YENEEA. The CDR3 sequence is CASSQDRVRRDSNQPQHF. The CDR3 region has the DNA TGTGCCAGCAGCCAGGACAGGGTTCGGCGGGATAGCAATCAGCCCCAGCATTTT.

V gene TRBV7-6 combines with J gene TRBJ2-2; 7 bases align to TRBD1. The trim removed 0 bases at V and 1 base at J, leaving 2 bases unmatched. From germline, CDR1 is SGHVS and CDR2 FNYEAQ. The CDR3 runs 16 residues. CDR3 loop: CASSLAGGKNTGELFF. The CDR3 DNA is TGTGCCAGCAGCTTAGCAGGGGGCAAGAACACCGGGGAGCTGTTTTTT.